This T cell receptor (beta chain) was identified in a study of blood T cell repertoires in COVID-19. For the study at large: COVID-19 samples collected from the United States, Italy and Spain covered acute and convalescent phases. The cDNA or gDNA used as material had been derived from T cells, B-cell-depleted T cells, or PBMCs.

Authors' processing steps: Quantification of nucleated cells was approximated via reference gene primer amplification. Sequencing used immunoSEQ multiplex PCR; TCRdb keeps in-frame clones, though not all of them. V and J calls and clone size come straight from that table; D and trimming were deduced from the DNA. The table shows some 98,000 clones, with approximately 79% occurring only once. V gave up 1 base and J gave up 4 bases, with 10 bases separating them. The CDR3 is 15 amino acids. The germline V gene encodes CDR1 MGHRA and CDR2 YSYEKL. This clonotype was sampled from a man between 65 and 79 years old with active or convalescent COVID-19. The specimen was peripheral blood. The chain couples TRBV4-1 to TRBJ1-4; D gene uncertain. CDR3 nucleotides: TGCGCCAGCAGCCAAGTATTGAATAGTAATGAAAAACTGTTTTTT. The encoded protein is CASSQVLNSNEKLFF.